The source of this T cell receptor (beta chain) is a study of T-cell reconstitution after alpha-beta-depleted transplantation in children. A library of TCRbeta sequences, prepared with unique molecular identifiers, was generated. TCRdb processed the PCR reads anew with MiXCR; each CDR3 protein has one entry. The sample contains some 240,000 distinct CDR3 sequences, about 12% of which appear only once. The germline CDR1 and CDR2 sequences are SGHTA and FQGNSA. V was clipped by 4 bases and J by 4 bases, with 10 bases between them. CDR3 size: 13 residues. The rearrangement links TRBV7-2 to TRBJ1-2; D is uncertain. The clonotype originates from a human donor who donated a stem cell graft to a child with acute lymphoblastic leukemia. The sample here was PBMCs from the stem cell graft donor, taken from the stem cell graft. The CDR3 protein is CASSSRTGYGYTF. The CDR3 DNA follows: TGTGCCAGCAGCTCCAGGACCGGCTATGGCTACACCTTC.